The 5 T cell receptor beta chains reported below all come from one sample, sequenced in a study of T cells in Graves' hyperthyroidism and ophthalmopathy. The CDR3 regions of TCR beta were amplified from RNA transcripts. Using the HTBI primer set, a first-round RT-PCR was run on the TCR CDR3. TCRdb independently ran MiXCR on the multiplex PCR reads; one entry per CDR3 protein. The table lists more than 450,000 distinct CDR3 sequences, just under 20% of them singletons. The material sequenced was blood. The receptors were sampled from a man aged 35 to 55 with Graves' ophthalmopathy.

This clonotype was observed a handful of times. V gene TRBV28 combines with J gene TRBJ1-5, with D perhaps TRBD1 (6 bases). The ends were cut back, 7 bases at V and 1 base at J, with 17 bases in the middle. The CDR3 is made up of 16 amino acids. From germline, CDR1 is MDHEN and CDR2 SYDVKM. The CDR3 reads CASTPGLGGSNQPQHF. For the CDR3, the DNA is TGTGCCAGCACTCCGGGACTTGGGGGCAGCAATCAGCCCCAGCATTTT.

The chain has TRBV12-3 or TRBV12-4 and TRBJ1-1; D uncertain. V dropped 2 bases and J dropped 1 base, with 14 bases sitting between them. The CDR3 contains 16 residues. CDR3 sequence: CASSLLPLHQNTEAFF. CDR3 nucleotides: TGTGCCAGCAGTTTATTGCCCTTACATCAGAACACTGAAGCTTTCTTT.

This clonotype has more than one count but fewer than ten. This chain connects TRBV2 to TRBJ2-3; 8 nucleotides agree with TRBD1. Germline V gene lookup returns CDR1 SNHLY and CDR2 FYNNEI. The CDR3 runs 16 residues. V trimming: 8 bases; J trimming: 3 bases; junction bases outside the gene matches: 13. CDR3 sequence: CASQTQQGAGTDTQYF. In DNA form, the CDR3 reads TGTGCCAGCCAAACCCAGCAGGGGGCCGGGACAGATACGCAGTATTTT.

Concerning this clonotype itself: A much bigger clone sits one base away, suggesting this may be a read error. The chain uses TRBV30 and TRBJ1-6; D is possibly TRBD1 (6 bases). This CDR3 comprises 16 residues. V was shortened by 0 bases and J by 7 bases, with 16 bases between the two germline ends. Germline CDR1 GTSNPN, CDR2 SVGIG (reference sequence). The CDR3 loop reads CAWSVRGASGNSPLHF. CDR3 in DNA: TGTGCCTGGAGTGTGCGGGGGGCATCGGGGAATTCACCCCTCCACTTT.

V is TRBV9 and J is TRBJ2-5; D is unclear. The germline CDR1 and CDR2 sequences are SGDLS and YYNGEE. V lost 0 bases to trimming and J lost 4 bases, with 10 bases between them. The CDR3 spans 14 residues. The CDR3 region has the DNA TGTGCCAGCAGCGTAGGGCCAGAGAGAGAGACCCAGTACTTC. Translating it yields CASSVGPERETQYF.